The 11 T cell receptor beta chains below were found in one sample sequenced in a study of vaccination and CD4 T cells after COVID-19. The sample's treatment: roughly nine-day PBMC culture with coronavirus spike peptide pools or control peptides (ViraFEST assay). The Oncomine TCR Beta short-read assay sequenced DNA from cultured CD4+ T cells. In TCRdb, the PCR reads were re-called with MiXCR into one record per CDR3 protein. Here the sample spans tens of thousands of distinct CDR3 sequences, about 41% being singletons. No antigen has been identified for these receptors. The sequenced material came from CD4+ T cells from blood, cultured in vitro. All receptors come from a human donor who had recovered from COVID-19.

The V gene is TRBV4-3, the J gene TRBJ2-7; 9 positions match TRBD1. The CDR3 is 17 residues long. Germline V gene data show CDR1 as LGHNA and CDR2 as YSLEER. V lost 1 base, J lost 5 bases, and 12 bases stayed unmatched. The chain's CDR3 is CASSQVGRGQGRNEQYF. The CDR3 DNA reads TGCGCCAGCAGCCAAGTGGGTCGAGGACAGGGGAGGAACGAGCAGTACTTC.

V gene TRBV27 combines with J gene TRBJ2-7; 12 bases line up with TRBD2. With V trimmed by 8 bases and J by 0 bases, 5 bases remained unmatched. Per germline, CDR1 MNHEY and CDR2 SMNVEV (reference sequence). This CDR3 is built from 15 residues. The CDR3 nucleotides are TGTGCCAGCTCCGGACTAGCGGGAAACTCCTACGAGCAGTACTTC. This sequence encodes CASSGLAGNSYEQYF.

The CDR3: CASSSSGRPDTQYF. The DNA of the CDR3 is TGTGCCAGCAGCTCCAGTGGCCGGCCCGATACGCAGTATTTT. This chain uses TRBV11-3 with TRBJ2-3; no clear D. The ends were cut back, 4 bases at V and 6 bases at J, with 14 bases in the middle. Germline V gene lookup returns CDR1 SGHNT and CDR2 YENEEA. The CDR3 has 14 residues.

Within the sample, this clonotype is medium-sized (0.01 to 0.1%). This chain joins TRBV6-5 and TRBJ1-6; 8 positions agree with TRBD1. This CDR3 comprises 15 residues. With V trimmed by 4 bases and J by 10 bases, 9 bases remained unmatched. Looked up from germline, CDR1 is MNHEY and CDR2 is SVGAGI. CDR3 nucleotide sequence: TGTGCCAGCAGTTCCAGGACAGGGAGAGGCTCACCCCTCCACTTT. Amino acid sequence: CASSSRTGRGSPLHF.

The sample holds a few counts of this clonotype. This sequence joins TRBV7-9 and TRBJ1-2, with D perhaps TRBD1 (5 bases). The CDR3 is 12 amino acids. The V end was cut by 6 bases, the J end by 13 bases, with 18 bases between. The germline V gene has CDR1 SEHNR and CDR2 FQNEAQ (reference sequence). CDR3 region: CASSSTVGPITF. Written as DNA, the CDR3 is TGTGCCAGCAGTTCGACCGTGGGGCCGATCACCTTC.

V is TRBV29-1 and J is TRBJ2-5, with 7 positions matching TRBD1. This CDR3 contains 12 residues. Germline V gene sequence: CDR1 SQVTM, CDR2 ANQGSEA. V shed 4 bases and J 2 bases; nucleotides not matched to a gene: 1. CDR3 in DNA: TGCAGCGTTGTGGGACAGCAAGAGACCCAGTACTTC. Protein product: CSVVGQQETQYF.

The chain carries TRBV20-1 and TRBJ1-2; 12 nucleotides match TRBD1. Germline lookup yields CDR1 DFQATT and CDR2 SNEGSKA (reference sequence). After removal of 4 bases from V and 2 bases from J, the junction contained 2 bases not matched to a gene. This CDR3 contains 14 residues. DNA of the CDR3: TGCAGTGCTAAGGGACAGGGGGCGAACTATGGCTACACCTTC. This gives the protein CSAKGQGANYGYTF.

V gene TRBV7-2 combines with J gene TRBJ2-3, with D possibly being TRBD1 (6 bases). This CDR3 has 13 amino acids. The germline V and J ends were trimmed by 5 bases and 4 bases, with 10 bases remaining between them. CDR1 and CDR2 from the germline V gene are SGHTA and FQGNSA. The CDR3 DNA sequence: TGTGCCAGCAGCCCAAACAGGGCAGATACGCAGTATTTT. Translation: CASSPNRADTQYF.

This clonotype was counted between two and nine times. This chain connects TRBV7-9 to TRBJ1-1; D remains unclear. Between the trimmed V and J ends, which lost 6 bases and 4 bases, there was a span of 24 bases. Germline values: CDR1 SEHNR, CDR2 FQNEAQ (reference sequence). The CDR3 contains 17 residues. CDR3 nucleotides: TGTGCCAGCAGTAAACGATGGGCAGCCGGAGCCTTCACTGAAGCTTTCTTT. It is translated as CASSKRWAAGAFTEAFF.

Turning to this clonotype: At one end the junction does not follow the germline gene, possibly because of a read error. The chain is built from TRBV7-9 and TRBJ2-7; D might be TRBD1 (6 bases). The CDR3 runs to 16 residues. Germline V gives CDR1 SEHNR, CDR2 FQNEAQ (reference sequence). This CDR3 is CASSSAVSGGTYEQYF. CDR3 nucleotide sequence: TGCGCCAGCAGCAGTGCCGTAAGTGGGGGCACCTACGAGCAGTACTTC.

V is TRBV28 and J is TRBJ1-1, with D possibly TRBD1 on 6 matching bases. V dropped 7 bases and J dropped 1 base, with 13 bases sitting between them. The CDR3 is made up of 14 amino acids. CDR1 is MDHEN, CDR2 SYDVKM, per germline. CDR3 bases: TGTGCCAGCACCGAGGGGGGGTGGAACACTGAAGCTTTCTTT. Translated: CASTEGGWNTEAFF.